One and the same sample provided the 17 T cell receptor beta chains below, sequenced in a study of blood T cell repertoires in COVID-19. TCRdb's table, derived via immunoSEQ multiplex PCR, lists solely in-frame clones and lacks some. The profile shows about 16,000 clones, 85% to 95% of them singletons. The sample was peripheral blood. These receptors were obtained from a human donor with active COVID-19. The donor label of this sample is uncertain.

This clone was detected only once. The chain has TRBV18 and TRBJ1-1, with D perhaps matching TRBD1 (5 bases). The length of the CDR3 is 14 residues. V was pared by 0 bases and J by 4 bases, with 9 bases between. CDR1 and CDR2 from the germline V gene are KGHSH and LQKENI. CDR3 protein: CASSPPLDITEAFF. The DNA of the CDR3 is TGTGCCAGCTCACCACCGCTGGACATCACTGAAGCTTTCTTT. The full variable domain, its missing parts supplied by reference TRBV18 and TRBJ1-1, is NAGVMQNPRHLVRRRGQEARLRCSPMKGHSHVYWYRQLPEEGLKFMVYLQKENIIDESGMPKERFSAEFPKEGPSILRIQQVVRGDSAAYFCASSPPLDITEAFFGQGTRLTVV.

This chain connects TRBV5-1 to TRBJ2-3; TRBD2 matches 8 bases. The CDR3 has 15 amino acids. J gave up 0 bases and V 4 bases, and 4 bases lay outside the gene matches. Germline CDR1 and CDR2: SGHRS and YFSETQ. CDR3 sequence: CASSAGLGSTDTQYF. The DNA of the CDR3 is TGCGCCAGCAGCGCGGGACTAGGGAGCACAGATACGCAGTATTTT.

This sequence joins TRBV12-3 or TRBV12-4 and TRBJ2-2, with 9 bases aligning to TRBD1. The CDR3 loop spans 13 amino acids. V was pared by 10 bases and J by 5 bases, with 5 bases of the junction left unmatched. CDR3: CATLGQGTGELFF. The CDR3 bases are TGTGCCACCCTGGGACAGGGAACCGGGGAGCTGTTTTTT.

V is TRBV28 and J is TRBJ2-3; D gene unclear. This CDR3 spans 13 amino acids. V was shortened by 6 bases and J by 0 bases, with 7 bases between the two germline ends. Germline V gene sequence: CDR1 MDHEN, CDR2 SYDVKM. Here the CDR3 DNA reads TGTGCCAGCAGACTCCCTAGCACAGATACGCAGTATTTT. It specifies CASRLPSTDTQYF.

The chain links TRBV14 to TRBJ2-5; 7 bases agree with TRBD1. Germline-derived CDR1 and CDR2 are SGHDN and FVKESK. J gave up 5 bases and V 0 bases, and 6 bases lay outside the gene matches. This CDR3 contains 15 residues. CDR3 in amino acids: CASSQDANRGETQYF. The CDR3 DNA reads TGTGCCAGCAGCCAAGACGCGAACAGGGGTGAGACCCAGTACTTC.

This rearrangement joins TRBV12-3 or TRBV12-4 to TRBJ2-1, with 7 bases matching TRBD1. Trimming cost V 5 bases and J 10 bases; bases outside gene matches: 8. The CDR3 is 13 amino acids. CDR3 sequence (DNA): TGTGCCAGCAGTGGAAAGACAGGGAACGAGCAGTTCTTC. Translated, it gives CASSGKTGNEQFF.

Notes on this clone: Other DNA sequences in the same sample also yield this CDR3. The CDR3 nucleotides read TGTGCCAGTAGTATCCTCGTGGGGGGGGCTGCGGGCACCGGGGAGCTGTTTTTT. It yields the protein CASSILVGGAAGTGELFF. This chain joins TRBV19 and TRBJ2-2; D might be TRBD2 (7 bases). Trimming removed 3 bases at V and 4 bases at J, with 21 bases between. The CDR3 has 18 residues. Per germline, CDR1 LNHDA and CDR2 SQIVND (reference sequence).

This rearrangement joins TRBV3-1 (or the pseudogene TRBV3-2) to TRBJ1-2; tentatively, D is TRBD1 (5 bases). CDR1 and CDR2 from the germline V gene are LGHDT and YNNKEL (reference sequence). V was pared by 0 bases and J by 3 bases, with 8 bases between. The CDR3 has 14 residues. CDR3 in amino acids: CASSQEGQYYGYTF. In nucleotides, the CDR3 is TGTGCCAGCAGCCAAGAGGGGCAGTACTATGGCTACACCTTC.

This chain joins TRBV9 and TRBJ1-1; weak D call: TRBD1 (6 bases). CDR3 length: 14 residues. Germline lookup yields CDR1 SGDLS and CDR2 YYNGEE. V gave up 0 bases and J gave up 5 bases, with 11 bases separating them. This chain's CDR3 is CASSVEQGGTEAFF. DNA for the CDR3: TGTGCCAGCAGCGTAGAACAGGGTGGGACTGAAGCTTTCTTT.

The CDR3 spells CASSYDRVGSGELFF. The CDR3, as DNA: TGCGCCAGCAGCTACGACAGGGTTGGGTCCGGGGAGCTGTTTTTT. The rearrangement joins TRBV5-1 to TRBJ2-2, with TRBD1 matching over 7 bases. V shed 3 bases, J shed 6 bases, and the junction held 8 bases outside the gene matches. Germline V gene data show CDR1 as SGHRS and CDR2 as YFSETQ. The CDR3 totals 15 residues. Variable domain in full (rest from reference TRBV5-1 and TRBJ2-2): KAGVTQTPRYLIKTRGQQVTLSCSPISGHRSVSWYQQTPGQGLQFLFEYFSETQRNKGNFPGRFSGRQFSNSRSEMNVSTLELGDSALYLCASSYDRVGSGELFFGEGSRLTVL.

The chain uses TRBV4-3 and TRBJ1-4; D gene ambiguous. V lost 0 bases to trimming and J lost 4 bases, with 9 bases between them. The CDR3 has 15 residues. The V gene's germline CDR1 is LGHNA and CDR2 YSLEER. Written as DNA, the CDR3 is TGCGCCAGCAGCCAAGATACCCGGTATAATGAAAAACTGTTTTTT. Protein product: CASSQDTRYNEKLFF.

The chain recombines TRBV11-2 with TRBJ2-5; D perhaps matches TRBD1 (5 bases). Germline CDR1 SGHAT, CDR2 FQNNGV. Trimming took 5 bases from V and 3 from J, leaving 19 bases between them. This CDR3 comprises 16 residues. The CDR3 nucleotides are TGTGCCAGCAGCCGCACTGTTGGGGCCAGAGAAGAGACCCAGTACTTC. This gives the protein CASSRTVGAREETQYF.

The rearrangement links TRBV13 to TRBJ2-6; 7 bases are shared with TRBD1. The CDR3 length is 17 residues. Germline V gene data show CDR1 as PRHDT and CDR2 as FYEKMQ (reference sequence). J lost 1 base, V lost 4 bases, and 7 bases had no gene match. CDR3 coding DNA: TGTGCCAGCAGCTCACAGGGGCCCTTGTCTGGGGCCAACGTCCTGACTTTC. Translating gives CASSSQGPLSGANVLTF.

The chain recombines TRBV18 with TRBJ1-2; D may be TRBD1 (5 bases). Germline lookup yields CDR1 KGHSH and CDR2 LQKENI. There are 13 residues in the CDR3. V shed 1 base and J shed 5 bases, with 8 bases lying between them. The CDR3 coding sequence is TGTGCCAGCTCACCACGGGGCCATTATGGCTACACCTTC. This gives the protein CASSPRGHYGYTF. The entire variable domain, with the rest obtained from reference TRBV18 and TRBJ1-2, is as follows: NAGVMQNPRHLVRRRGQEARLRCSPMKGHSHVYWYRQLPEEGLKFMVYLQKENIIDESGMPKERFSAEFPKEGPSILRIQQVVRGDSAAYFCASSPRGHYGYTFGSGTRLTVV.

The V and J genes are TRBV7-7 and TRBJ2-7, with a possible D match to TRBD1 (6 bases). Germline assignment: CDR1 SSHAT and CDR2 FNYEAQ (reference sequence). This CDR3 is built from 13 residues. Trimming shortened V by 5 bases and J by 7 bases, and 15 bases separated the two germline ends. The CDR3 reads CASSPQDSTEQYF. DNA for the CDR3: TGTGCCAGCAGCCCCCAGGACAGTACGGAGCAGTACTTC.

This chain connects TRBV30 to TRBJ2-5; 7 nucleotides agree with TRBD2. CDR3 length: 16 amino acids. With 2 bases clipped from V and 5 bases from J, the junction kept 14 bases outside the gene matches. Germline V gene sequence: CDR1 GTSNPN, CDR2 SVGIG (reference sequence). DNA for the CDR3: TGTGCCTGGAGTTCTTCCCGACTACGGGGGGAGGAGACCCAGTACTTC. This gives the protein CAWSSSRLRGEETQYF.

The chain carries TRBV6-1 and TRBJ1-6; D gene unclear. The germline gives CDR1 MNHNS, CDR2 SASEGT. The CDR3 has 17 residues. V lost 0 bases to trimming and J lost 4 bases, with 13 bases between them. CDR3 residues: CASSEAYGGPYNSPLHF. CDR3 DNA sequence: TGTGCCAGCAGTGAAGCGTATGGAGGGCCGTATAATTCACCCCTCCACTTT.